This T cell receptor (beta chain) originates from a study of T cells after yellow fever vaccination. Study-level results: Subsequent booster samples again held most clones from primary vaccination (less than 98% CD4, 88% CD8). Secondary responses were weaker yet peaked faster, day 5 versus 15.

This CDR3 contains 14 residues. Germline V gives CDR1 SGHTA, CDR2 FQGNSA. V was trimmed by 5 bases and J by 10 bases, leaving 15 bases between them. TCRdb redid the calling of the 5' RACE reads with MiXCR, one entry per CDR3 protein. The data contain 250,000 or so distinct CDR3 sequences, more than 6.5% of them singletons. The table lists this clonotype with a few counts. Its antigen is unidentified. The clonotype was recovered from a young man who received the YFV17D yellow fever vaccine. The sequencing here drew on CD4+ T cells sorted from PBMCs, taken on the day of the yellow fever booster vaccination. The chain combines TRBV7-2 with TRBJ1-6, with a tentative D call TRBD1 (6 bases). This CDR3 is CASSEGGGRSPLHF. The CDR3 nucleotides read TGTGCCAGCAGCGAAGGGGGGGGGAGGTCACCCCTCCACTTT.